These 3 T cell receptor beta chains share one sample of origin, sequenced in a study of T cell responses to AZD1222 COVID-19 vaccine. The table came from immunoSEQ multiplex PCR; TCRdb's copy has only in-frame clones and leaves some out. The sample holds tens of thousands of clones, roughly 86% seen once. Here the sequenced sample was peripheral blood, taken on day 0 of AZD1222 vaccination. The receptors stem from an adult in good health.

The chain couples TRBV5-1 to TRBJ1-5; no firm D call. CDR1 is SGHRS, CDR2 YFSETQ, per germline. This CDR3 is built from 13 residues. V gave up 4 bases and J gave up 1 base, with 6 bases separating them. CDR3 nucleotide sequence: TGCGCCAGCAGCCCTGACAGCAATCAGCCCCAGCATTTT. Residues: CASSPDSNQPQHF.

The rearrangement uses TRBV3-1 (or the pseudogene TRBV3-2) and TRBJ2-7, with D possibly being TRBD2 (5 bases). Trimming stripped 3 bases from V and 3 bases from J, with 18 bases between. Germline lookup yields CDR1 LGHDT and CDR2 YNNKEL (reference sequence). The CDR3 has 16 amino acids. CDR3 nucleotide sequence: TGTGCCAGCAGCCAGGCCGAGGTCGGACTCTACTACGAGCAGTACTTC. This translates into CASSQAEVGLYYEQYF.

The chain recombines TRBV6-2 or TRBV6-3 with TRBJ2-7; 11 bases map to TRBD1. The ends lost 0 bases at V and 3 bases at J; junction bases unmatched: 1. Germline lookup yields CDR1 MNHEY and CDR2 SVGEGT. This CDR3 has 15 amino acids. The CDR3: CASSYSGTGGYEQYF. The CDR3 DNA reads TGTGCCAGCAGTTACTCTGGGACAGGGGGCTACGAGCAGTACTTC.